The clone carrying this TCR beta chain turned up a few times. Its antigen is as yet unknown. The record originates from a study of beta chain features in type 1 diabetes. Expressed TCRB transcripts were sequenced after all isolated RNA was converted to cDNA. Clones were sequenced by immunoSEQ multiplex PCR, and TCRdb holds only the in-frame ones, with some missing. This sample has 130,000 or so clones, with around 10% found just once. General study findings and limits: Type 1 diabetes patients had moderately but significantly shorter TCRB CDR3s in all four CD4+ subsets.

The sequenced sample was central memory CD4+ T cells from blood. The source is a man between 25 and 39 years old with type 1 diabetes.

The chain's CDR3 is CASSEGAINSPLHF. The CDR3 nucleotides read TGTGCCAGCAGCGAAGGGGCGATAAATTCACCCCTCCACTTT. The J gene is TRBJ1-6, the V gene TRBV9; D possibly corresponds to TRBD1 (5 bases). V lost 3 bases, J lost 7 bases, and 11 bases lay in between. The length of the CDR3 is 14 residues. The germline gives CDR1 SGDLS, CDR2 YYNGEE.